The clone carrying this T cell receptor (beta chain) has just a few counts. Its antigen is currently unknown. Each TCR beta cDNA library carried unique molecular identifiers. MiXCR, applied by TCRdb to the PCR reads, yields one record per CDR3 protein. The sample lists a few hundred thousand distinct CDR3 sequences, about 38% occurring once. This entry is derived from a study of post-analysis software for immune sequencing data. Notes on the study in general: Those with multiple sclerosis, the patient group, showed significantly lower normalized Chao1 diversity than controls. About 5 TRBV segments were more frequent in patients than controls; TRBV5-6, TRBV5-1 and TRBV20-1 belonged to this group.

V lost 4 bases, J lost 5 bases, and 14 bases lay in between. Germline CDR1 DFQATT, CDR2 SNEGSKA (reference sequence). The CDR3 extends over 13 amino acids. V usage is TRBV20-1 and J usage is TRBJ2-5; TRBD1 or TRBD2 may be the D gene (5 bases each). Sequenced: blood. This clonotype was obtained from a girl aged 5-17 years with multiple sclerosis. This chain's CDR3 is CSATRDRGETQYF. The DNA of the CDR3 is TGCAGTGCTACCAGGGACCGCGGGGAGACCCAGTACTTC.